The clone carrying this T cell receptor beta chain has ten or more counts. Its antigen is not known. The data belong to a study of T-cell reconstitution after alpha-beta-depleted transplantation in children. Study-level results: It was reported that alpha-beta T cells came from several hundred expanded graft clones (about two months after transplant). After one year, T-cell counts and TCRbeta diversity mostly came from new T cells. Some patients showed high day-60 TCRbeta diversity, which derived from surviving recipient T cells and thymic progenitors.

Preparing the TCRbeta library involved the use of unique molecular identifiers. Via MiXCR, TCRdb re-called the PCR reads, giving one row per CDR3 protein. This sample has 490,000 or so distinct CDR3 sequences, with 8% to 11% found just once. V lost 3 bases to trimming and J lost 4 bases, with 14 bases between them. Germline V lookup: CDR1 KGHDR, CDR2 SFDVKD. This CDR3 has 15 residues. The clonotype originates from a child aged 2-15 years with inherited bone marrow failure, due to receive a stem cell transplant. This specimen was PBMCs, taken before TCRalphabeta/CD19-depleted stem cell transplant. The chain couples TRBV24-1 to TRBJ1-2; tentative D call: TRBD1 (5 bases). Here the CDR3 DNA reads TGTGCCACCAGTGATCCAACAGGAGGCCTCTATGGCTACACCTTC. Residues: CATSDPTGGLYGYTF.